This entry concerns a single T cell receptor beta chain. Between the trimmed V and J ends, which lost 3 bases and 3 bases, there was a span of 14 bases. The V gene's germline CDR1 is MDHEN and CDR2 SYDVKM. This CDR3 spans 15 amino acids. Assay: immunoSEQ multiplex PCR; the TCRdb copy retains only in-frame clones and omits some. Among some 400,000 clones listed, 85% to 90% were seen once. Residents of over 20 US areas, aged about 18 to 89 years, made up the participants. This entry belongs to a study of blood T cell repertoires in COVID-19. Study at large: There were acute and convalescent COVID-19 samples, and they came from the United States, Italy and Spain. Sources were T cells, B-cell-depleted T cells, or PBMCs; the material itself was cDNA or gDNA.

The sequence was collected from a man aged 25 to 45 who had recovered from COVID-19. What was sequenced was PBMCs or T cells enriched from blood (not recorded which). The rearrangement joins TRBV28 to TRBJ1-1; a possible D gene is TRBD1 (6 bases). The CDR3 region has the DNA TGTGCCAGCAGTTTCGCACAGGGTTGGGACACTGAAGCTTTCTTT. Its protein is CASSFAQGWDTEAFF.